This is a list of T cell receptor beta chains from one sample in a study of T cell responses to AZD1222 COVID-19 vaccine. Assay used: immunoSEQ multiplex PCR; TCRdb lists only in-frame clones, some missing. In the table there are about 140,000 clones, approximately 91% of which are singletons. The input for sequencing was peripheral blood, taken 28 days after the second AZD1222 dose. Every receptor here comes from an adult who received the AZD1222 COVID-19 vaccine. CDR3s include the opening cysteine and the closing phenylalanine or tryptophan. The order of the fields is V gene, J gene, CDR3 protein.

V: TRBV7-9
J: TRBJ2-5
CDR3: CASSLGQGWEETQYF

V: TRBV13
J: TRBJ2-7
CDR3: CASSLDRESYEQYF

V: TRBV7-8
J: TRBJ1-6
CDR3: CASSLAGLYNSPLHF

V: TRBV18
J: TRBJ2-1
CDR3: CASSPPSGGGYNEQFF

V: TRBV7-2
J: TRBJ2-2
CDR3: CASSLKRDKNTGELFF

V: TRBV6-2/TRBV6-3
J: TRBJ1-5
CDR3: CASSPLLGGNQPQHF

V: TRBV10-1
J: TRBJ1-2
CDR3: CASRAPNLQGNYGYTF

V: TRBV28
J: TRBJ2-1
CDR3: CASSFGVGSYNEQFF

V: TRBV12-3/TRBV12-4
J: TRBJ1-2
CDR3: CASSPRTRGYTF

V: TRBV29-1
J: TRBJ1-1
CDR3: CSVVRTEAFF

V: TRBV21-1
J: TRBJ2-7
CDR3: CASSNGTGQDEQYF

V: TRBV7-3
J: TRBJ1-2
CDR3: CASSLAGNGYTF

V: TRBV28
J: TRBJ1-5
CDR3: CASSFYRESQPQHF

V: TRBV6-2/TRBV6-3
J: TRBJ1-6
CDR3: CASSNHRDSPLHF

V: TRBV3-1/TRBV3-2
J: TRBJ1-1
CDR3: CASSLFGGENTEAFF

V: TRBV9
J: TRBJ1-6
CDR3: CASSVGRQGVNSPLHF

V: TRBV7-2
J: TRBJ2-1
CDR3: CASSLGLGRVNNEQFF

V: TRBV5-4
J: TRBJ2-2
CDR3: CASRLGTRRDTGELFF

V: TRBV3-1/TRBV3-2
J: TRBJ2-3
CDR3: CASSQVSGPLTDTQYF

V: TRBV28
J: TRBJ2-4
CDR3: CASSRDIQAKNIQYF

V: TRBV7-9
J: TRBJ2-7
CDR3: CASSPHGLDEQYF

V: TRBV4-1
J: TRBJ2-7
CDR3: CASSPRGDAYEQYF

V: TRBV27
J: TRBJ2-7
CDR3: CASSFGVGERSYEQYF

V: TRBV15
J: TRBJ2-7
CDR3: CATSSTGTRALREQYF

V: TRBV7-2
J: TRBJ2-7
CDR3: CASSRQTSGGSYEQYF

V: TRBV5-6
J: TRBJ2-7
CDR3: CASSVTLPSYEQYF

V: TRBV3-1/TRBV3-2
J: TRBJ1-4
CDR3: CASSPLRPTTGKLFF

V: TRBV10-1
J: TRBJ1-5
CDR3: CASLDRGCNQPQHF

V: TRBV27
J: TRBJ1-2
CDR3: CASSLGADLHDYGYTF

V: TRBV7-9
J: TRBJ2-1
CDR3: CASSQAGTSGYNEQFF

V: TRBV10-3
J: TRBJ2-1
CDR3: CAIRNARGSSYNEQFF

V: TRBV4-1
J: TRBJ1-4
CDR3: CASSQEWTGAGEKLFF

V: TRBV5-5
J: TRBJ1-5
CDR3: CASSSTGNNQPQHF

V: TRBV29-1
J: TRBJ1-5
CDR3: CSVQASAGPQHF

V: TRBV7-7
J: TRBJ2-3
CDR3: CASSLAGFDTQYF

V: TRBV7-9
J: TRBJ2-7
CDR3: CASSLRADPLNEQYF

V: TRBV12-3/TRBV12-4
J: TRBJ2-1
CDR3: CASIQGVNEQFF

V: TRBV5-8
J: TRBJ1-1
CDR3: CASSLEFTEAFF

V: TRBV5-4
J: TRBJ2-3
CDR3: CASSPMGLAGTDTQYF

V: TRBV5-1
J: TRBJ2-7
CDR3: CASSLIPLDLSYEQYF

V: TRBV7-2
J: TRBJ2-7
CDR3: CASSLAVPGRGPSYEQYF

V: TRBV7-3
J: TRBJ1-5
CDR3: CASSAEGGYQPQHF

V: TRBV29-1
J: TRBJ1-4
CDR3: CSVERAGQGEEKLFF

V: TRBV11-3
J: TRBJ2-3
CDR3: CASSPAGDTQYF